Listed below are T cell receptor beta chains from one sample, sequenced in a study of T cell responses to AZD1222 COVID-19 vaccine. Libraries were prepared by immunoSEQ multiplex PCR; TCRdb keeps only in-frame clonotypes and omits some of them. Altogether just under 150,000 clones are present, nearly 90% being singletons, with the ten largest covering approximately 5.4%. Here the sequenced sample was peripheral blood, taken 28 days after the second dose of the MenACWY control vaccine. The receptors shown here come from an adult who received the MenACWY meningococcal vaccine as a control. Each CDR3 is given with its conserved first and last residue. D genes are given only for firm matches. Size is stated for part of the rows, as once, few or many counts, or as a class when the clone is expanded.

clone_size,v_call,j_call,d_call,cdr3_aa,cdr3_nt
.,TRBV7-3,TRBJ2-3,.,CASSLAGTTDTQYF,TGTGCCAGCAGCTTAGCGGGGACCACAGATACGCAGTATTTT
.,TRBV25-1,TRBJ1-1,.,CASSESGSVGTEAFF,TGTGCCAGCAGTGAATCTGGAAGTGTGGGCACTGAAGCTTTCTTT
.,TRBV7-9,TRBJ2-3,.,CASSLLGSDTQYF,TGTGCCAGCAGCTTATTGGGGTCGGATACGCAGTATTTT
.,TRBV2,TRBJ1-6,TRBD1,CASRTGPWDRDNSPLHF,TGTGCCAGCAGGACGGGGCCCTGGGACAGGGATAATTCACCCCTCCACTTT
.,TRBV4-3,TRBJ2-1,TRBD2,CASSQDLAGGRNEQFF,TGCGCCAGCAGCCAAGACCTAGCGGGGGGGCGCAATGAGCAGTTCTTC
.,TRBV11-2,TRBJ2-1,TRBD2,CASTSGGSYNEQFF,TGTGCCAGTACTAGCGGGGGATCCTACAATGAGCAGTTCTTC
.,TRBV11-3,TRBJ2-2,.,CASSPLLWTTNTGELFF,TGTGCCAGCAGCCCCCTTTTATGGACAACGAACACCGGGGAGCTGTTTTTT
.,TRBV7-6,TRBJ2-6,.,CASSAYSGANVLTF,TGTGCCAGCAGCGCTTACTCTGGGGCCAACGTCCTGACTTTC
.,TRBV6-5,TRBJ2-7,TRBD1,CASSSQTGFGYEQYF,TGTGCCAGCAGTTCTCAGACAGGGTTCGGCTACGAGCAGTACTTC
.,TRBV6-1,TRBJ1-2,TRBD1,CASSEAWTGFYGYTF,TGTGCCAGCAGTGAAGCCTGGACAGGGTTTTATGGCTACACCTTC
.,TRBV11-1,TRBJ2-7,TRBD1,CASSAGDRGIYEQYF,TGTGCCAGCAGCGCAGGGGACAGGGGGATTTACGAGCAGTACTTC
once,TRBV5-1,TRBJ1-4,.,CASSHPKAGDNEKLFF,TGCGCCAGCAGTCACCCAAAGGCAGGCGATAATGAAAAACTGTTTTTT
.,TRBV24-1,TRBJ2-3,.,CATSTDGRGSDTQYF,TGTGCCACCAGTACGGACGGACGGGGATCAGATACGCAGTATTTT
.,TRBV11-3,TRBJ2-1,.,CASSSGRYNEQFF,TGTGCCAGCAGCTCTGGGAGGTACAATGAGCAGTTCTTC
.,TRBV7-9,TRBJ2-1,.,CASSVTTGNNEQFF,TGTGCCAGCAGCGTAACGACAGGCAACAATGAGCAGTTCTTC
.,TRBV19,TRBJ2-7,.,CASRLQGSSYEQYF,TGTGCCAGTCGTCTCCAGGGGAGCTCCTACGAGCAGTACTTC
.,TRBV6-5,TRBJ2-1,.,CASSYNRVNNEQFF,TGTGCCAGCAGTTACAACCGGGTCAACAATGAGCAGTTCTTC
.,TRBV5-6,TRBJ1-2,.,CASSLGWTSLNYGYTF,TGTGCCAGCAGCTTGGGGTGGACAAGTCTGAACTATGGCTACACCTTC
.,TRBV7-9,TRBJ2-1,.,CASSLGTFYNEQFF,TGTGCCAGCAGCTTAGGGACTTTTTACAATGAGCAGTTCTTC
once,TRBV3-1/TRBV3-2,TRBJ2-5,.,CASSTTGTVKETQYF,TGTGCCAGCAGCACCACCGGGACCGTGAAAGAGACCCAGTACTTC
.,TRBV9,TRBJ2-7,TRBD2,CASSPRPAGGSYEQYF,TGTGCCAGCAGCCCACGCCCAGCGGGAGGCTCCTACGAGCAGTACTTC
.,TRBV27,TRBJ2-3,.,CASSLSPGADITDTQYF,TGTGCCAGCAGTTTGTCCCCGGGGGCAGACATTACAGATACGCAGTATTTT
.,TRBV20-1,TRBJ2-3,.,CSASPGTADTQYF,TGCAGTGCTAGTCCCGGGACGGCAGATACGCAGTATTTT
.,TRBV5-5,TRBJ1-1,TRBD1,CASSFPQGDTEAFF,TGTGCCAGCAGCTTTCCCCAGGGGGACACTGAAGCTTTCTTT
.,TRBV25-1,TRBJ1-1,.,CASSVQMNTEAFF,TGTGCCAGCAGTGTTCAGATGAACACTGAAGCTTTCTTT
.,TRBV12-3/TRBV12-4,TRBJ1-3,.,CASSRYSGNTIYF,TGTGCCAGCAGTCGGTACTCTGGAAACACCATATATTTT
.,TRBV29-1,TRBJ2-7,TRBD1,CSAAGTGYEQYF,TGCAGCGCAGCCGGGACAGGGTACGAGCAGTACTTC
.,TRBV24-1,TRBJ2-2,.,CATSGPEEVGELFF,TGTGCCACCAGTGGGCCAGAAGAGGTGGGGGAGCTGTTTTTT
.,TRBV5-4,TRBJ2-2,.,CASSLRKGHTGELFF,TGTGCCAGCAGCTTGAGGAAGGGACACACCGGGGAGCTGTTTTTT
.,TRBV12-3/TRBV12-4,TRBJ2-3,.,CASSPFVYTQYF,TGTGCCAGCAGTCCATTCGTGTATACGCAGTATTTT
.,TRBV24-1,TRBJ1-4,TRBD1,CATSDRTGGNEKLFF,TGTGCCACCAGTGATCGTACAGGGGGTAATGAAAAACTGTTTTTT
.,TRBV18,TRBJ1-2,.,CASSSTGPPYGYTF,TGTGCCAGCTCATCGACAGGCCCCCCTTATGGCTACACCTTC
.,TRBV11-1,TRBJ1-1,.,CASSLGRGGTEAFF,TGTGCCAGCAGCTTAGGAAGGGGAGGCACTGAAGCTTTCTTT
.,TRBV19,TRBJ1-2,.,CASSTPRGGLYGYTF,TGTGCCAGTAGCACACCCCGGGGGGGCCTCTATGGCTACACCTTC
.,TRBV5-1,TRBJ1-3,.,CASRTGSSGNTIYF,TGCGCCAGCAGGACAGGTAGCTCTGGAAACACCATATATTTT
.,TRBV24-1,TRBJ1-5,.,CASAGDSNQPQHF,TGTGCCTCGGCGGGTGATAGCAATCAGCCCCAGCATTTT
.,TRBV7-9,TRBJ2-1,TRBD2,CASSRGLAGNEQFF,TGTGCCAGCAGCCGGGGACTAGCGGGAAATGAGCAGTTCTTC
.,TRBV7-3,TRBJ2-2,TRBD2,CASSSPWTSENTGELFF,TGTGCCAGCAGCTCACCGTGGACTAGCGAGAACACCGGGGAGCTGTTTTTT
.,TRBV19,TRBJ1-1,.,CASSIAGYVTEAFF,TGTGCCAGTAGTATCGCAGGGTACGTCACTGAAGCTTTCTTT
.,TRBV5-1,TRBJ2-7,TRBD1,CASSENKPGQEAYEQYF,TGCGCCAGCAGCGAGAACAAACCGGGACAGGAAGCCTACGAGCAGTACTTC
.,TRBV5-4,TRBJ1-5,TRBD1,CASSRQGDQPQHF,TGTGCCAGCAGCCGACAGGGCGATCAGCCCCAGCATTTT
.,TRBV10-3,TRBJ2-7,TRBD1,CAISATGGSWNEQYF,TGTGCCATCAGTGCAACAGGGGGCTCTTGGAACGAGCAGTACTTC
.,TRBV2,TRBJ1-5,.,CASKEGVQPQHF,TGTGCCAGCAAAGAGGGAGTTCAGCCCCAGCATTTT
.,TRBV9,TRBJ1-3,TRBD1,CASSVRGNSGNTIYF,TGTGCCAGCAGCGTCAGGGGGAACTCTGGAAACACCATATATTTT
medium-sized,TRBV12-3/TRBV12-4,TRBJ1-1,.,CASSLIEGIEAFF,TGTGCCAGCAGTTTGATTGAGGGGATTGAAGCTTTCTTT
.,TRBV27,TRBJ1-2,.,CASSPGLPGGYGYTF,TGTGCCAGCAGTCCGGGACTCCCCGGGGGCTATGGCTACACCTTC
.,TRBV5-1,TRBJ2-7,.,CASSLGASYEQYF,TGCGCCAGCAGCCTGGGGGCCAGCTACGAGCAGTACTTC
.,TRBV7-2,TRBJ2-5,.,CASSLRVTGTQYF,TGTGCCAGCAGCTTAAGAGTGACTGGGACCCAGTACTTC
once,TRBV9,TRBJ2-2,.,CASSVAPLAGNTGELFF,TGTGCCAGCAGCGTAGCACCGTTGGCGGGGAACACCGGGGAGCTGTTTTTT
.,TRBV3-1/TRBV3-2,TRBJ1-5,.,CASSQDRVQPQHF,TGTGCCAGCAGCCAAGATCGGGTTCAGCCCCAGCATTTT
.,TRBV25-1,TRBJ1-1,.,CASSGGRTPGLAAFF,TGTGCCAGCAGTGGGGGCAGGACCCCGGGGCTGGCCGCTTTCTTT
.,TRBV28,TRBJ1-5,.,CASTLGGVHSNQPQHF,TGTGCCAGCACCCTAGGGGGGGTACATAGCAATCAGCCCCAGCATTTT
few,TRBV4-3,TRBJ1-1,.,CASSQDRNTEAFF,TGCGCCAGCAGCCAAGACAGAAACACTGAAGCTTTCTTT
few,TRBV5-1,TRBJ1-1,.,CASSPRWGEPPGTEAFF,TGCGCCAGCAGCCCACGGTGGGGGGAACCACCGGGCACTGAAGCTTTCTTT